A single sample gave rise to the 8 T cell receptor beta chains below, sequenced in a study of blood T cells in healthy people across ages. A sample-barcoded 5' primer and a J-beta primer mix were used in a second PCR of roughly 7 to 11 cycles. Using its own MiXCR run on the 5' RACE reads, TCRdb lists one record per CDR3 protein. The sample holds over 1,500,000 distinct CDR3 sequences, 30% to 40% seen once. The sequenced material came from blood. Every receptor here comes from a human donor in good health.

This chain links TRBV7-2 with TRBJ1-5; no firm D call. The V end was cut by 1 base, the J end by 1 base, with 11 bases between. The CDR3 contains 16 residues. Germline CDR1 and CDR2: SGHTA and FQGNSA. The CDR3 here is CASSLVGSVSNQPQHF. CDR3 DNA sequence: TGTGCCAGCAGCTTAGTGGGGTCGGTAAGCAATCAGCCCCAGCATTTT.

There are a few counts of this clonotype. V is TRBV5-6 and J is TRBJ2-1; 9 positions agree with TRBD1. The CDR3 is made up of 14 amino acids. The V and J ends lost 4 bases and 5 bases, in that order; junction bases with no gene match: 4. Germline CDR1 is SGHDT and CDR2 is YYEEEE. The CDR3 loop is CASSPQGANNEQFF. The CDR3 DNA follows: TGTGCCAGCAGCCCACAGGGGGCTAACAATGAGCAGTTCTTC.

This clonotype was found a few times. The rearrangement uses TRBV11-2 and TRBJ2-7, with D possibly TRBD1 on 5 matching bases. Germline loops: CDR1 SGHAT, CDR2 FQNNGV. The CDR3 runs to 14 residues. V lost 5 bases and J lost 4, with 15 bases in between. The CDR3 nucleotides are TGTGCCAGCAGCCTATTTGGGGCCACTTACGAGCAGTACTTC. Translation gives CASSLFGATYEQYF.

V gene TRBV5-1 combines with J gene TRBJ2-3; D call uncertain. CDR1 is SGHRS and CDR2 is YFSETQ in the germline V gene. The V end was cut by 2 bases, the J end by 0 bases, with 10 bases between. This CDR3 region has 15 residues. The CDR3 reads CASSFTVPSTDTQYF. The CDR3 nucleotides read TGCGCCAGCAGCTTTACTGTCCCTAGCACAGATACGCAGTATTTT.

In its sample, this clonotype was seen a few times. A read error may be the cause here, since a much bigger clone is one base away. The chain joins TRBV29-1 to TRBJ2-3; no firm D call. This CDR3 is 14 amino acids long. Germline CDR1 reads SQVTM; CDR2 reads ANQGSEA. DNA of the CDR3: TGCAGCGTTGCGCAAGTAAGCGTCACAAATACGCAGTATTTT. This codes for CSVAQVSVTNTQYF.

The chain combines TRBV7-2 with TRBJ2-4; TRBD1 is a possible D gene (5 bases). Trimming stripped 5 bases from V and 6 bases from J, with 8 bases between. This CDR3 contains 12 residues. CDR1 is SGHTA, CDR2 FQGNSA, per germline. CDR3 region: CASSLQANIQYF. CDR3 in DNA: TGTGCCAGCAGCCTACAGGCAAACATTCAGTACTTC.

Only a few counts were recorded for this clonotype. The chain couples TRBV12-3 or TRBV12-4 to TRBJ1-2, with D maybe TRBD1 (6 bases). The CDR3 covers 14 residues. V was clipped by 4 bases and J by 5 bases, with 14 bases between them. As DNA, the CDR3 is TGTGCCAGCAGTTCCCGGCGGGACAAGTATGGCTACACCTTC. It is translated as CASSSRRDKYGYTF.

This clonotype has a handful of counts. This rearrangement joins TRBV7-2 to TRBJ2-5; possibly TRBD2 for D (5 bases). The CDR3 covers 15 residues. Trimming cost V 3 bases and J 4 bases, with 15 bases left between them. Looked up from germline, CDR1 is SGHTA and CDR2 is FQGNSA. CDR3 in DNA: TGTGCCAGCAGCTTGGCCGGTACTAGGGTAGAGACCCAGTACTTC. It translates to CASSLAGTRVETQYF.